This paragraph covers one TCR beta chain sequence. Generated by immunoSEQ multiplex PCR, the TCRdb table keeps only in-frame clones and is missing some. The sample records around 130,000 clones, about 75% being singletons. Between the trimmed V and J ends, which lost 2 bases and 8 bases, there was a span of 9 bases. The CDR3 totals 12 residues. Germline values: CDR1 SEHNR, CDR2 FQNEAQ (reference sequence). The data were taken from a study of blood T cell repertoires in COVID-19. The clonotype was recovered from a man at least 80 years old with acute or convalescent COVID-19. The V and J genes are TRBV7-9 and TRBJ2-5, with a possible D match to TRBD1 (6 bases). The material sequenced was peripheral blood. This CDR3 is CASSLRGGTQYF. The CDR3 bases are TGTGCCAGCAGCTTAAGAGGGGGAACCCAGTACTTC.